These 29 T cell receptor beta chains were sequenced from one sample in a study of beta chain features in type 1 diabetes. Investigators reverse transcribed all isolated RNA, so they sequenced expressed TCRB transcripts. Clones were sequenced by immunoSEQ multiplex PCR, and TCRdb holds only the in-frame ones, with some missing. The profile covers about 180,000 clones, with 10% to 15% appearing a single time and roughly 0.56% taken by the ten largest. Material: central memory CD4+ T cells from blood. These receptors originate from a woman aged 18-29 years in good health.

The CDR3 sequence: CASSRGLAGTQYF. CDR3 sequence (DNA): TGTGCCAGCTCGAGGGGGTTGGCCGGGACGCAGTATTTT. The chain carries TRBV6-1 and TRBJ2-3; D possibly corresponds to TRBD1 (6 bases). This CDR3 region has 13 residues. Trimming shortened V by 8 bases and J by 9 bases, and 18 bases separated the two germline ends. Germline lookup yields CDR1 MNHNS and CDR2 SASEGT.

This clone came up a few times. The rearrangement links TRBV6-5 to TRBJ2-7; 11 bases map to TRBD2. Germline trimming cut 8 bases from V and 6 bases from J; bases unmatched to any gene: 6. Germline-derived CDR1 and CDR2 are MNHEY and SVGAGI. The CDR3 totals 13 residues. This chain's CDR3 is CASGVLAGGEQYF. In DNA, the CDR3 is TGTGCCAGCGGGGTGCTAGCGGGAGGCGAGCAGTACTTC.

This clone was seen more than once but under ten times. V gene TRBV27 combines with J gene TRBJ1-5; 8 bases line up with TRBD1. Germline CDR1 and CDR2: MNHEY and SMNVEV (reference sequence). The CDR3 is 14 residues long. V was pared by 3 bases and J by 5 bases, with 3 bases of the junction left unmatched. This CDR3 is CASSFRDRYQPQHF. CDR3 DNA sequence: TGTGCCAGCAGTTTCCGGGACAGGTATCAGCCCCAGCATTTT.

The J gene is TRBJ1-4, the V gene TRBV28; a possible D gene is TRBD1 (6 bases). This CDR3 spans 15 amino acids. Germline CDR1 MDHEN, CDR2 SYDVKM. Trimming cost V 7 bases and J 6 bases, with 18 bases left between them. The CDR3 region has the DNA TGTGCCAGCAATTACGAACGGGCAGGGGATGAAAAACTGTTTTTT. Amino acid sequence: CASNYERAGDEKLFF.

In this sample, this clone turned up a few times. The chain has TRBV29-1 and TRBJ2-3; TRBD2 might be the D (6 bases). This CDR3 is built from 17 residues. V was pared by 7 bases and J by 4 bases, with 27 bases between. CDR1 SQVTM and CDR2 ANQGSEA come from the germline V gene. In DNA form, the CDR3 reads TGCAGCGGGCTGTTCCCCTACACGGCGGGGCCTCCAGATACGCAGTATTTT. It is translated as CSGLFPYTAGPPDTQYF.

The chain links TRBV7-2 to TRBJ2-5, with unresolved D. This CDR3 is 15 amino acids long. Germline V gene lookup returns CDR1 SGHTA and CDR2 FQGNSA. Trimming pared 1 base from V and 0 bases from J, leaving 9 bases between. CDR3 sequence: CASSLGGYYQETQYF. Here the CDR3 DNA reads TGTGCCAGCAGCTTAGGCGGCTACTACCAAGAGACCCAGTACTTC.

The chain couples TRBV28 to TRBJ2-1; tentatively, D is TRBD1 (6 bases). The CDR3 contains 12 residues. Trimming shortened V by 2 bases and J by 13 bases, and 12 bases separated the two germline ends. Germline CDR1 MDHEN, CDR2 SYDVKM. In DNA form, the CDR3 reads TGTGCCAGCAGTTTAAGGGGGTACCAACAGTTCTTC. This sequence encodes CASSLRGYQQFF. Complete variable domain (other parts from reference TRBV28 and TRBJ2-1): DVKVTQSSRYLVKRTGEKVFLECVQDMDHENMFWYRQDPGLGLRLIYFSYDVKMKEKGDIPEGYSVSREKKERFSLILESASTNQTSMYLCASSLRGYQQFFGPGTRLTVL.

This clone was counted between two and nine times. The V and J genes are TRBV5-4 and TRBJ2-3; TRBD1 matches 9 bases. The CDR3 runs 17 residues. The germline V gene encodes CDR1 SGHNT and CDR2 YYREEE (reference sequence). Trimming cost V 4 bases and J 0 bases; bases outside gene matches: 9. CDR3 loop: CASSIGGQGRSTDTQYF. CDR3 coding DNA: TGTGCCAGCAGCATTGGGGGACAGGGTAGGAGCACAGATACGCAGTATTTT.

As DNA, the CDR3 is TGTGCCAGCAGTTCAGGGCATGGCTACACCTTC. Protein: CASSSGHGYTF. The chain links TRBV27 to TRBJ1-2, with a possible D match to TRBD1 (5 bases). The CDR3 is 11 amino acids. Germline V gene sequence: CDR1 MNHEY, CDR2 SMNVEV (reference sequence). Trimming pared 4 bases from V and 6 bases from J, leaving 6 bases between.

This clone was seen a few times. The V gene is TRBV11-2, the J gene TRBJ2-7, with a tentative D call TRBD2 (6 bases). The CDR3 is 15 amino acids. The V end lost 5 bases, the J end lost 2 bases, and 16 bases lay between the germline ends. In germline, CDR1 is SGHAT, CDR2 FQNNGV. CDR3 sequence reads: CASSPARDLTYEQYF. CDR3 coding DNA: TGTGCCAGCAGCCCCGCCAGGGACTTAACCTACGAGCAGTACTTC.

The chain recombines TRBV7-2 with TRBJ1-2; the D gene is possibly TRBD1 (5 bases). The V end lost 5 bases, the J end lost 1 base, and 11 bases lay between the germline ends. Germline-derived CDR1 and CDR2 are SGHTA and FQGNSA. This CDR3 spans 14 amino acids. CDR3 nucleotide sequence: TGTGCCAGCAGCCCGGTGGGGCTTAACTATGGCTACACCTTC. Residues: CASSPVGLNYGYTF. The whole variable domain, remainder taken from reference TRBV7-2 and TRBJ1-2, is GAGVSQSPSNKVTEKGKDVELRCDPISGHTALYWYRQSLGQGLEFLIYFQGNSAPDKSGLPSDRFSAERTGGSVSTLTIQRTQQEDSAVYLCASSPVGLNYGYTFGSGTRLTVV.

There are a few counts of this clone. J is TRBJ1-2 and V is TRBV9; TRBD1 aligns across 8 bases. Per the germline V gene, CDR1 is SGDLS and CDR2 is YYNGEE. The CDR3 spans 14 residues. Trimming took 0 bases from V and 4 from J; bases not matched to a gene: 2. For the CDR3, the DNA is TGTGCCAGCAGCGTAGCTACAGGGGGCTATGGCTACACCTTC. This gives the protein CASSVATGGYGYTF.

The chain has TRBV28 and TRBJ1-5; 9 bases match TRBD1. Trimming removed 6 bases from V and 5 bases from J; junction bases left unmatched: 2. The length of the CDR3 is 13 residues. CDR1 and CDR2 (germline): MDHEN, SYDVKM. The CDR3 spells CASRRTGDQPQHF. The DNA of the CDR3 is TGTGCCAGCAGGAGGACAGGGGATCAGCCCCAGCATTTT.

The sample holds a few counts of this clone. The chain has TRBV19 and TRBJ2-7; 8 bases are a match to TRBD1. This CDR3 has 15 amino acids. Germline CDR1 reads LNHDA; CDR2 reads SQIVND (reference sequence). V lost 5 bases and J lost 0; bases outside the gene matches: 6. The CDR3 region is CASSDRQGSSYEQYF. The CDR3 DNA follows: TGTGCCAGTAGTGACCGACAGGGGAGCTCCTACGAGCAGTACTTC. The variable domain in full, completed from reference TRBV19 and TRBJ2-7, reads DGGITQSPKYLFRKEGQNVTLSCEQNLNHDAMYWYRQDPGQGLRLIYYSQIVNDFQKGDIAEGYSVSREKKESFPLTVTSAQKNPTAFYLCASSDRQGSSYEQYFGPGTRLTVT.

This clone was seen repeatedly, ten times or more. At one end the junction does not follow the germline gene, possibly because of a read error. J is TRBJ1-2 and V is TRBV14, with D hard to call. Germline CDR1 is SGHDN and CDR2 is FVKESK. The CDR3 covers 14 residues. The CDR3 is CASSQVRTSYGFTF. CDR3 nucleotide sequence: TGTGCCAGCAGCCAAGTCAGGACTTCCTATGGCTTCACCTTC.

The gene calls are TRBV7-9 and TRBJ1-2; D is unclear. The CDR3 has 13 amino acids. CDR1 is SEHNR and CDR2 is FQNEAQ in the germline V gene (reference sequence). Trimming removed 3 bases from V and 3 bases from J, with 8 bases in between. CDR3 DNA sequence: TGTGCCAGCAGCTTTAGTGTGCACTATGGCTACACCTTC. It encodes CASSFSVHYGYTF. Filled out from reference TRBV7-9 and TRBJ1-2, the complete variable domain reads DTGVSQNPRHKITKRGQNVTFRCDPISEHNRLYWYRQTLGQGPEFLTYFQNEAQLEKSRLLSDRFSAERPKGSFSTLEIQRTEQGDSAMYLCASSFSVHYGYTFGSGTRLTVV.

V gene TRBV28 combines with J gene TRBJ2-1; possibly TRBD2 for D (5 bases). V was shortened by 6 bases and J by 5 bases, with 11 bases between the two germline ends. From germline, CDR1 is MDHEN and CDR2 SYDVKM. This CDR3 has 13 residues. The CDR3 bases are TGTGCCAGCAGCACTAGTTGGCACAATGAGCAGTTCTTC. Its translation: CASSTSWHNEQFF.

This clone has more than one count but fewer than ten. This chain links TRBV6-4 with TRBJ2-1, with 9 bases aligning to TRBD2. The CDR3 contains 16 residues. Per germline, CDR1 MRHNA and CDR2 SNTAGT. Germline trimming cut 3 bases from V and 2 bases from J; bases unmatched to any gene: 5. DNA of the CDR3: TGTGCCAGCAGTGAAGCACTAGCGGGTCCCTACAATGAGCAGTTCTTC. As protein: CASSEALAGPYNEQFF.

This clone was found a few times. The chain uses TRBV9 and TRBJ1-2, with 7 bases aligning to TRBD1. The CDR3 has 13 amino acids. Germline V CDR1 and CDR2: SGDLS, YYNGEE. After removal of 3 bases from V and 14 bases from J, the junction contained 13 bases not matched to a gene. In nucleotides, the CDR3 is TGTGCCAGCAGCGAGGGACAGCCTCGATTACCTACCTTC. Its translation is CASSEGQPRLPTF.

The rearrangement uses TRBV29-1 and TRBJ2-1, with 12 bases identical to TRBD1. V was pared by 6 bases and J by 4 bases, with 16 bases of the junction left unmatched. CDR1 SQVTM and CDR2 ANQGSEA come from the germline V gene. The CDR3 totals 18 residues. CDR3 sequence (DNA): TGCAGCGTGTCCGGGACAGGGGGCGGCGGACACTCGTACAATGAGCAGTTCTTC. As protein: CSVSGTGGGGHSYNEQFF.

The chain uses TRBV5-1 and TRBJ1-1, with TRBD1 matching 9 bases. Germline CDR1 SGHRS, CDR2 YFSETQ. J gave up 2 bases and V 4 bases, and 6 bases lay outside the gene matches. The length of the CDR3 is 15 residues. The CDR3 region is CASSPTGQGNTEAFF. The CDR3 DNA sequence: TGCGCCAGCAGCCCCACGGGACAGGGAAACACTGAAGCTTTCTTT.

This clone has just a few counts. This chain links TRBV6-5 with TRBJ1-2, with no clear D. This CDR3 spans 15 amino acids. Germline V CDR1 and CDR2: MNHEY, SVGAGI. With 6 bases removed from V and 4 bases from J, the gap between germline ends came to 18 bases. The CDR3 loop reads CASSPTGKHSYGYTF. CDR3 DNA sequence: TGTGCCAGCAGCCCGACCGGCAAACACAGCTATGGCTACACCTTC.

This clone came up a few times. As DNA, the CDR3 is TGCGCCAGCATCCCTAGCGGGGCTTCCTACAATGAGCAGTTCTTC. Translation: CASIPSGASYNEQFF. V usage is TRBV5-1 and J usage is TRBJ2-1; 9 bases are shared with TRBD2. In germline, CDR1 is SGHRS, CDR2 YFSETQ. The ends lost 6 bases at V and 1 base at J; junction bases unmatched: 5. This CDR3 is built from 15 residues.

The chain combines TRBV5-1 with TRBJ2-4; D possibly corresponds to TRBD2 (5 bases). Germline-derived CDR1 and CDR2 are SGHRS and YFSETQ. The CDR3 consists of 15 residues. With 1 base removed from V and 3 bases from J, the gap between germline ends came to 11 bases. This CDR3 reads CASSLTSQDKNIQYF. CDR3 coding DNA: TGCGCCAGCAGCTTGACTAGTCAGGACAAAAACATTCAGTACTTC.

In this sample, this clone turned up a few times. The rearrangement joins TRBV30 to TRBJ2-7; D is possibly TRBD1 (5 bases). Germline lookup yields CDR1 GTSNPN and CDR2 SVGIG (reference sequence). The V end lost 3 bases, the J end lost 7 bases, and 16 bases lay between the germline ends. The CDR3 is 13 amino acids. CDR3 loop: CAWSLGDRREQYF. Here the CDR3 DNA reads TGTGCCTGGAGCCTAGGGGATCGGAGAGAGCAGTACTTC.

This clone was detected only a few times. V usage is TRBV28 and J usage is TRBJ2-7; D gene uncertain. The V gene's germline CDR1 is MDHEN and CDR2 SYDVKM. V was shortened by 5 bases and J by 2 bases, with 13 bases between the two germline ends. The CDR3 extends over 14 amino acids. This CDR3 is CASSPTTAPYEQYF. DNA for the CDR3: TGTGCCAGCAGTCCCACTACCGCCCCCTACGAGCAGTACTTC.

This clone was seen more than once but under ten times. V and J are TRBV19 and TRBJ1-2, with a weak D call TRBD1 (6 bases). Germline V gene sequence: CDR1 LNHDA, CDR2 SQIVND (reference sequence). Trimming shortened V by 6 bases and J by 4 bases, and 15 bases separated the two germline ends. This CDR3 region has 14 residues. CDR3 sequence: CASRETGMSYGYTF. In nucleotides, the CDR3 is TGTGCCAGTAGGGAGACAGGAATGAGCTATGGCTACACCTTC.

This clone was counted between two and nine times. This chain joins TRBV2 and TRBJ2-7; the D gene is possibly TRBD1 (5 bases). CDR3 length: 14 residues. Germline V gene sequence: CDR1 SNHLY, CDR2 FYNNEI. V dropped 2 bases and J dropped 2 bases, with 10 bases sitting between them. In DNA, the CDR3 is TGTGCCAGCAGTGAACAGGGCATCACCTACGAGCAGTACTTC. This encodes CASSEQGITYEQYF. Together with reference TRBV2 and TRBJ2-7, the CDR3 gives the full variable domain: EPEVTQTPSHQVTQMGQEVILRCVPISNHLYFYWYRQILGQKVEFLVSFYNNEISEKSEIFDDQFSVERPDGSNFTLKIRSTKLEDSAMYFCASSEQGITYEQYFGPGTRLTVT.

This clone was counted between two and nine times. As DNA, the CDR3 is TGTGCCAGTAGGCAGAGACTAGTTGGCAGCCCCAATGAGCAGTTCTTC. Translating it yields CASRQRLVGSPNEQFF. The chain has TRBV19 and TRBJ2-1, with D possibly TRBD2 on 6 matching bases. This CDR3 has 16 residues. Germline V CDR1 and CDR2: LNHDA, SQIVND (reference sequence). V shed 6 bases and J shed 6 bases, with 21 bases lying between them.